A selection of T cell receptor beta chains follows, all from one sample in a study of a mutant IDH1 vaccine in newly diagnosed glioma. The method was immunoSEQ multiplex PCR; TCRdb's version includes in-frame clones alone and lacks a portion of them. The sample records approximately 66,000 clones, around four fifths being singletons. For these receptors, no antigen is known. Sample: PBMCs, taken from a glioma patient whose treatment included an IDH1 peptide vaccine. The receptor source for this set is a man younger than 40 with glioma. The conserved cysteine and the conserved F or W are not part of the CDR3 here.

V	J	CDR3
TRBV6-5	TRBJ1-3	ASSRQGPGNTIY
TRBV7-8	TRBJ1-5	ASSLGIGSQPQH
TRBV5-1	TRBJ2-3	ASSRIRRTLTDTQY
TRBV4-2	TRBJ1-2	ASSQDWGQTGGLYGYT
TRBV9	TRBJ2-3	ASSALYNPTDTQY
TRBV28	TRBJ1-3	ASSSQVSSGNTIY
TRBV4-1	TRBJ2-3	ASSQDSTDTQY
TRBV9	TRBJ2-1	ASSQNPRQVHYNEQF
TRBV5-1	TRBJ2-3	ASSLQVASTDTQY
TRBV5-4	TRBJ1-1	ASSSDLSGQAAF
TRBV30	TRBJ1-1	AWRPGGLNTEAF
TRBV4-2	TRBJ2-5	ASSQELRETQY
TRBV10-1	TRBJ1-4	ASPHPVHEKLF
TRBV7-2	TRBJ1-4	ASSHRGQAIGKLF
TRBV18	TRBJ1-2	ASSRDNPGGYT
TRBV11-1	TRBJ1-1	ASSLEEVDTEAF
TRBV18	TRBJ2-5	ASSPTSAETQY
TRBV2	TRBJ2-3	ASKLAVSTDTQY
TRBV5-6	TRBJ1-1	ASSLKSGVTEAF
TRBV7-2	TRBJ1-1	ASSLAPGMNTEAF
TRBV27	TRBJ1-5	ASSHSQGRYSNQPQH
TRBV30	TRBJ2-7	AWSEGALSYEQY
TRBV4-2	TRBJ2-7	ASSQDNSGGQEQY
TRBV2	TRBJ1-1	ASRPGPLVNTEAF
TRBV11-2	TRBJ1-6	ASSFSGYNSPLH
TRBV7-9	TRBJ1-4	ASSLMGYLNEKLF
TRBV5-1	TRBJ1-6	ASSLGTEESSYNSPLH
TRBV6-1	TRBJ1-2	ASSNPGTIFGYT
TRBV5-1	TRBJ2-7	ASSLARTEEGYEQY
TRBV18	TRBJ2-1	ASSLTGYYNEQF
TRBV2	TRBJ1-5	ASSEAFLFHRDSDQPQH
TRBV9	TRBJ1-1	ASRLVRAEAF
TRBV5-4	TRBJ2-2	ASSLAGQGAWTGELF
TRBV19	TRBJ2-5	ASSSQGTQY
TRBV6-4	TRBJ2-2	ASTPGDTGELF
TRBV25-1	TRBJ1-6	ASSEGTGGFYNSPLH
TRBV7-9	TRBJ1-1	ASSSQGARNTNTEAF
TRBV25-1	TRBJ2-7	ASSARWQGYEQY
TRBV7-8	TRBJ1-1	ASSKIPWGTEAF
TRBV6-6	TRBJ1-1	ASSYYSVNTEAF
TRBV27	TRBJ1-6	ASSLMQGSYNSPLH
TRBV27	TRBJ1-5	ASSLSSRPGTGVGRNQPQH
TRBV5-4	TRBJ1-2	ASSLGRKDYGYT
TRBV5-1	TRBJ1-5	ASSFEGRSNQPQH
TRBV28	TRBJ1-1	ASSSHGGNTEAF
TRBV19	TRBJ1-1	ASSIRGGWNTEAF
TRBV14	TRBJ2-3	ASSQETGIFTDTQY
TRBV5-1	TRBJ1-2	ASSRSGYGYT
TRBV5-1	TRBJ2-3	ASSLGQRRPDTQY
TRBV5-4	TRBJ1-4	ASSLFVGEKLF
TRBV7-9	TRBJ2-7	ASTTGVSYEQY
TRBV6-5	TRBJ1-6	ASSPGTGGNSPLH
TRBV6-5	TRBJ1-3	ASSLTGAQGNTIY
TRBV6-5	TRBJ1-5	ASSYPQGTQH
TRBV7-9	TRBJ1-4	ASSPPETNEKLF